Listed below are T cell receptor beta chains from one sample, sequenced in a study of CD8 T cells in ankylosing spondylitis. TCRdb reanalysed the 5' RACE reads using MiXCR and keeps one entry per CDR3 protein. Found here are roughly 250,000 distinct CDR3 sequences, roughly 8.6% of them singletons; the top ten hold about 6.5%. The sequencing sample was made of blood, either unsorted or a sorted T cell fraction (not recorded which). The receptors here all came from a male donor with ankylosing spondylitis or in good health (not recorded which). The conserved cysteine and the conserved F or W are not part of the CDR3 here. Clone size, where shown, is once, few, many, or a class for clones that have expanded.

size	V	CDR3
few	TRBV15	ATSRGSSGGRPTGELF
few	TRBV20-1	SATRTVSYEQY
-	TRBV19	ASSIWEEQF
many	TRBV7-2	ASSLARTSGSTDTQY
-	TRBV7-3	ASSRSGSGSDTQY
-	TRBV4-3	ASSQEATTIYEQY
many	TRBV29-1	SVEGYTGSNEKLF
few	TRBV20-1	SARDDGGAGVEAF
many	TRBV4-2	ASSQELGSGNNEQF
many	TRBV28	AGGGNTGELF
many	TRBV9	ASSPRQTYNEQF
few	TRBV20-1	SATGGRSSYEQY
-	TRBV7-9	ASSEEGTQY
-	TRBV7-8	ASSPLRLALLNEQF
many	TRBV9	ASSATGTGGYQETQY
many	TRBV2	ASSVSRRVTDTQY
many	TRBV5-1	ASSFGQGDEKLF
few	TRBV7-9	ASSLAATTNEQF
-	TRBV20-1	SAFSRGQGIQETQY
many	TRBV20-1	SARGTSTDSYNEQF
many	TRBV3-1	ASSLHSNQPQH
many	TRBV29-1	SVLRQGGVDTEAF
many	TRBV20-1	SGELAVASYEQY
many	TRBV25-1	ASSPPGGWNSPLH
many	TRBV5-1	ASSLAGLAERSYEQY
many	TRBV7-2	ASSSGLAETQY
many	TRBV30	AWSGRGTGELF
many	TRBV20-1	SARKEETQY
few	TRBV6-1	ATPKPGLAETQY